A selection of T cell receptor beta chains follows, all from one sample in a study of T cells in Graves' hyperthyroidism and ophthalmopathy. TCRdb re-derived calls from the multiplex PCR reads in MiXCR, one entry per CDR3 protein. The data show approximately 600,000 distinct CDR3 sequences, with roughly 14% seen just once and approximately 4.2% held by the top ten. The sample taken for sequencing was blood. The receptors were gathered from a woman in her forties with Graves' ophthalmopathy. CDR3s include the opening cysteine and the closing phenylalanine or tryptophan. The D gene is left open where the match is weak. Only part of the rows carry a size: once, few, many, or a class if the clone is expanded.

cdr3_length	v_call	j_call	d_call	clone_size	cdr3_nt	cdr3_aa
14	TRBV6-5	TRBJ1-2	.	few	TGTGCCAGCAGTAACCCGGGGTCCCATGGAGTAGGAACCTTC	CASSNPGSHGVGTF
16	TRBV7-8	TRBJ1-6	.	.	TGTGCCAGCAGCCATCGGGACTCTGTAATACATTCACCCCTCCACTTT	CASSHRDSVIHSPLHF
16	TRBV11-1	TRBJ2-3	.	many	TGTGCCAGCAGCTTAGTGTGGACATTTGAGGCAGATACGCAGTATTTT	CASSLVWTFEADTQYF
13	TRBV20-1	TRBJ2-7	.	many	TGCAGTGCTAGCCCGGACTATTTACGAGAGCAGTACTTC	CSASPDYLREQYF
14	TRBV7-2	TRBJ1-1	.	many	TGTGCCAGCAGCTTAGCAGGGTATAACACTGAAACTTTCTTT	CASSLAGYNTETFF
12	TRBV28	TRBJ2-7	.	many	TGTGCCAGCAGTTCCCCGACCTACGAGCAGTACTTC	CASSSPTYEQYF
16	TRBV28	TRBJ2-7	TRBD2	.	TGTGCCAGCAGTTTGGGACTAGCGGGAGAGTGGGACGAGCAGTACTTC	CASSLGLAGEWDEQYF
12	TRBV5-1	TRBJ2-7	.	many	TGCGCCAGCACGAGCTTCTGGGGTGAGCAGTACTTC	CASTSFWGEQYF
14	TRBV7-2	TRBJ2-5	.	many	TGTGCCAGCAGCTTCAGGGGATGGAGGGAGACCCAGTACTTC	CASSFRGWRETQYF
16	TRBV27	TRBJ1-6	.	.	TGTGCCAGCAGCCCTTTAGGGTTCACCTATAATTCACCCCTCCACTTT	CASSPLGFTYNSPLHF
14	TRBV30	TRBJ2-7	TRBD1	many	TGTGCCTGGAGTAACCCGGGACAGGGGGCCGAGCAGTACTTC	CAWSNPGQGAEQYF
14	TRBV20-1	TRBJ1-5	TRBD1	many	TGCAGTGCTAGTATTCAAACAGGGGGGAAGACCCAGCATTTT	CSASIQTGGKTQHF
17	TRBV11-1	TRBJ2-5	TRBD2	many	TGTGCCAGCAGCTTAGGAGGACTAGCGGGAGGACAAGAGACCCAGTACTTC	CASSLGGLAGGQETQYF
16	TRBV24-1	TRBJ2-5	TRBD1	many	TGTGCCACCAGTGATTCAAGACCCCAGGGGGTTGAGACCCAGTACTTC	CATSDSRPQGVETQYF
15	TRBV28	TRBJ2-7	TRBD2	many	TGTGCCAGCACGACTAGCGGGAGTTTTTCCTACGAGCAGTACTTC	CASTTSGSFSYEQYF
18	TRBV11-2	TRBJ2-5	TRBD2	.	TGTGCCAGCAGCTTAGTAGAACCCCCGCGGGAGGTCCAAGAGACCCAGTACTTC	CASSLVEPPREVQETQYF
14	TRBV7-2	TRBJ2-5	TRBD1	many	TGTGCCAGCAGCCCCGGGACAGGAAAAGAGACCCAGTACTTC	CASSPGTGKETQYF
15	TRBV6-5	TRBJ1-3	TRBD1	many	TGTGCCAGCACTTTGACAGGGTCTGCTGGAAACACCATATATTTT	CASTLTGSAGNTIYF
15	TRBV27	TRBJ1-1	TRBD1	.	TGTGCCAGCAGACGCCAAGGGGGCGGCGTCACTGAAGCTTTCTTT	CASRRQGGGVTEAFF
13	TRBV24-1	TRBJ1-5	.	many	TGTGCCACCAGTGACAGGGCGGATCAGCCCCAGCATTTT	CATSDRADQPQHF
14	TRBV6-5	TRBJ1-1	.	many	TGTGCCAGCAGTTACTCGAGGGACAACACTGAAGCTTTCTTT	CASSYSRDNTEAFF
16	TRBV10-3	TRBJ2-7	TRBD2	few	TGTGCCATCAGTGAGGGGTTGACTAGCGGACCGGGGGAGCAGTACTTC	CAISEGLTSGPGEQYF
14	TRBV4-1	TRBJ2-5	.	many	TGCGCCAGCAGCCAAGATGGGCAGCTAGAGACCCAGTACTTC	CASSQDGQLETQYF
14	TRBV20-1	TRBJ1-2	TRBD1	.	TGCAGTGCTAGGGCGGGACAGGGTGACTATGGCTACACCTTC	CSARAGQGDYGYTF
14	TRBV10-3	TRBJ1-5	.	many	TGTGCCATCAGTGAGTCGTCGGGAGATCAGCCCCAGCATTTT	CAISESSGDQPQHF
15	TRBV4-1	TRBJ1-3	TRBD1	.	TGCGCCAGCAGTCAACCCAGGGGGACTGAAAACACCATATATTTT	CASSQPRGTENTIYF
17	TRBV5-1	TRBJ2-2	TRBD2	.	TGCGCCAGCAGCCCGGGGACTAGCGGGAGTGGCGCCGGGGAGCTGTTTTTT	CASSPGTSGSGAGELFF
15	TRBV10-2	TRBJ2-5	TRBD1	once	TGCGCCAGCACAAAGGGACAGGGCCACCAAGAGACCCAGTACTTC	CASTKGQGHQETQYF
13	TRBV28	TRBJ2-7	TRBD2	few	TGTGCCAGCAACCCACTAGCGGGAGGGCTGCTGTACTTC	CASNPLAGGLLYF
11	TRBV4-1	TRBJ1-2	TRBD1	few	TGCGCCAGCAGCTTCGGGACAGCATACACCTTC	CASSFGTAYTF